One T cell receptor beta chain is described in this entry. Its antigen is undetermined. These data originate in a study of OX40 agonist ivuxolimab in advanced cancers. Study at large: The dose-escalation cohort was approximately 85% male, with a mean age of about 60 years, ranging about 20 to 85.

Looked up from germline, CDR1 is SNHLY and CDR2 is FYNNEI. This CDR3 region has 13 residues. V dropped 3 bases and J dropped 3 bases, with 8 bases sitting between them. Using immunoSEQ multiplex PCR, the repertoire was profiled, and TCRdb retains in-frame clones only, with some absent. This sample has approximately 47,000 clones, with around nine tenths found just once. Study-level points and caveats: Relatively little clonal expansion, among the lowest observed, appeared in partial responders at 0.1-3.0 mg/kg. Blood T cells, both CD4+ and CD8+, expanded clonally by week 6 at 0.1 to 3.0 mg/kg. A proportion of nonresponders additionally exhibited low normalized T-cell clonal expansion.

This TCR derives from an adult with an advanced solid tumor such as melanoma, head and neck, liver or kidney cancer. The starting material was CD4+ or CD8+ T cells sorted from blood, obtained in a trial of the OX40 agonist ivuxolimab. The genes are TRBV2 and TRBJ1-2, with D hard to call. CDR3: CASSDRPDYGYTF. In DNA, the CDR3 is TGTGCCAGCAGTGATCGGCCGGACTATGGCTACACCTTC.